The 11 T cell receptor beta chains presented below share a single source sample, sequenced in a study of cytomegalovirus exposure and HLA in healthy donors. The PCR ran on 60 Vbeta and 13 Jbeta primers. Assay used: immunoSEQ multiplex PCR; TCRdb lists only in-frame clones, some missing. The repertoire has some 150,000 clones, around 78% of them found once; the top ten carry approximately 2.9%. The sample comprised PBMCs. The receptors here all came from a middle-aged man in good health and CMV-seropositive.

The gene calls are TRBV29-1 and TRBJ1-2, with D possibly TRBD1 on 5 matching bases. CDR1 is SQVTM, CDR2 ANQGSEA, per germline. V lost 6 bases to trimming and J lost 0 bases, with 20 bases between them. The CDR3 runs to 16 residues. The CDR3 is CSVNPDRGSSNYGYTF. Written as DNA, the CDR3 is TGCAGCGTAAATCCGGATAGGGGAAGCTCTAACTATGGCTACACCTTC.

The chain recombines TRBV6-5 with TRBJ2-7; 11 bases match TRBD2. V gave up 5 bases and J gave up 3 bases; unmatched junction bases: 6. Germline V gene lookup returns CDR1 MNHEY and CDR2 SVGAGI. The CDR3 is made up of 15 amino acids. In nucleotides, the CDR3 is TGTGCCAGCAGTAAGACTAGCGGGACTTACTACGAGCAGTACTTC. Its translation is CASSKTSGTYYEQYF.

The chain links TRBV27 to TRBJ2-1, with D tentatively TRBD2 (6 bases). V dropped 3 bases and J dropped 0 bases, with 21 bases sitting between them. Germline V gene data show CDR1 as MNHEY and CDR2 as SMNVEV (reference sequence). The length of the CDR3 is 19 residues. CDR3 nucleotide sequence: TGTGCCAGCAGTTTCCAGCCTTCTGGGGGGAGCGCCTCCTACAATGAGCAGTTCTTC. It translates to CASSFQPSGGSASYNEQFF.

The chain is built from TRBV6-6 and TRBJ1-2; D may be TRBD1 (6 bases). The germline V gene encodes CDR1 MNHNY and CDR2 SVGAGI (reference sequence). The CDR3 runs 15 residues. The V and J ends lost 5 bases and 4 bases respectively, with 17 bases between them. In nucleotides, the CDR3 is TGTGCCAGCAGTCCTGACAGGCAGTTACTCTATGGCTACACCTTC. This codes for CASSPDRQLLYGYTF.

V is TRBV9 and J is TRBJ1-1; TRBD1 might be the D (6 bases). Deletions cut 7 bases from V and 1 base from J, with 14 bases between. Per germline, CDR1 SGDLS and CDR2 YYNGEE. This CDR3 has 14 amino acids. The chain's CDR3 is CASRKGVANTEAFF. For the CDR3, the DNA is TGTGCCAGCCGCAAGGGGGTGGCGAACACTGAAGCTTTCTTT.

CDR3 sequence reads: CASSLAQAVGNTIYF. The DNA for the CDR3 is TGTGCCAGCAGCTTAGCGCAGGCCGTTGGAAACACCATATATTTT. The rearrangement links TRBV7-2 to TRBJ1-3, with D uncertain. V gave up 0 bases and J gave up 3 bases, with 9 bases separating them. The CDR3 sequence is 15 residues long. Germline CDR1 reads SGHTA; CDR2 reads FQGNSA.

This chain connects TRBV14 to TRBJ2-7; TRBD1 agrees at 11 bases. The CDR3 has 15 residues. Germline CDR1 reads SGHDN; CDR2 reads FVKESK. Germline trimming cut 4 bases from V and 4 bases from J; bases unmatched to any gene: 6. The DNA for the CDR3 is TGTGCCAGCAGCCGTTATGGACAGGGGGCTTACGAGCAGTACTTC. This gives the protein CASSRYGQGAYEQYF.

The gene calls are TRBV19 and TRBJ2-1, with D unresolved. V shed 0 bases and J shed 6 bases, with 12 bases lying between them. Germline V gene data show CDR1 as LNHDA and CDR2 as SQIVND (reference sequence). The length of the CDR3 is 15 residues. The CDR3 bases are TGTGCCAGTAGTATAGATTCCTACGTCGGCAATGAGCAGTTCTTC. Its translation: CASSIDSYVGNEQFF.

V and J are TRBV15 and TRBJ2-1; 9 positions agree with TRBD1. The CDR3 is made up of 15 amino acids. The V gene's germline CDR1 is LNHNV and CDR2 YYDKDF (reference sequence). After removal of 3 bases from V and 7 bases from J, the junction contained 7 bases not matched to a gene. CDR3 region: CATSRDRGRLNEQFF. DNA for the CDR3: TGTGCCACCAGCAGGGACAGGGGCCGTCTGAATGAGCAGTTCTTC.

The chain couples TRBV7-9 to TRBJ2-1; 8 nucleotides agree with TRBD2. CDR1 SEHNR and CDR2 FQNEAQ come from the germline V gene (reference sequence). Trimming cost V 5 bases and J 7 bases; bases outside gene matches: 13. The CDR3 spans 16 residues. CDR3 region: CASSPPGGVGVNEQFF. In nucleotides, the CDR3 is TGTGCCAGCAGCCCCCCGGGGGGGGTAGGGGTGAATGAGCAGTTCTTC.

The count of this clone is one. V gene TRBV5-4 combines with J gene TRBJ2-5; 9 bases map to TRBD2. V lost 4 bases and J lost 4; bases outside the gene matches: 2. Germline CDR1 SGHNT, CDR2 YYREEE (reference sequence). CDR3 length equals 13 residues. CDR3 residues: CASSRREGETQYF. As DNA, the CDR3 is TGTGCCAGCAGCAGGCGGGAGGGAGAGACCCAGTACTTC.